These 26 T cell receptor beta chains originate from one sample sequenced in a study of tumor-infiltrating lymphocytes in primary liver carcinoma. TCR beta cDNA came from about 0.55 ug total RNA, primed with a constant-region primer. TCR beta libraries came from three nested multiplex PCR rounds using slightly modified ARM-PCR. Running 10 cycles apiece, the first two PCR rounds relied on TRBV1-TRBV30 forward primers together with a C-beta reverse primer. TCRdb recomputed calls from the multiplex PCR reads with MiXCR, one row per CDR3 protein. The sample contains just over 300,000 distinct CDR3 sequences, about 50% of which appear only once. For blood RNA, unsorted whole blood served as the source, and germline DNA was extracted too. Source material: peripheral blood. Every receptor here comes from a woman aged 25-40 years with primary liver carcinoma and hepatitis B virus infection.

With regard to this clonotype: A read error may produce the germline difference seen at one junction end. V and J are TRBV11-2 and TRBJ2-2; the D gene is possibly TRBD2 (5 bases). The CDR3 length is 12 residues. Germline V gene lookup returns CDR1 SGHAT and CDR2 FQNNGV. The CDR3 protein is CASSAEYGEPSF. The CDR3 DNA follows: TGTGCCAGCAGCGCGGAGTATGGGGAGCCGTCTTTT.

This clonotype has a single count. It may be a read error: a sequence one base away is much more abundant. DNA of the CDR3: TGTGCCAGCAATTTAGCGCGGACTAGCGGGAGGGCCGGGCAGTACTTC. As protein: CASNLARTSGRAGQYF. The chain links TRBV12-3 or TRBV12-4 to TRBJ2-7; 15 bases align to TRBD2. The CDR3 extends over 16 amino acids.

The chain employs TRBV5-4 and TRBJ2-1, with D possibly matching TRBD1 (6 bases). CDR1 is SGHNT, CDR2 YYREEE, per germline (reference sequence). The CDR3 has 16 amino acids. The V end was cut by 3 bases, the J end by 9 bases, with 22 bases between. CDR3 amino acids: CASSSDRDKWTVEQFF. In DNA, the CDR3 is TGTGCCAGCAGCTCGGACCGGGACAAGTGGACTGTTGAGCAGTTCTTC.

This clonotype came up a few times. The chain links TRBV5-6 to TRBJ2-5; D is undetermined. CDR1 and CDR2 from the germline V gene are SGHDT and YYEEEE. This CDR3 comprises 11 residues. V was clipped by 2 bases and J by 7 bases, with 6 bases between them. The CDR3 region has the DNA TGTGCCAGCAGCTTCCGAGGGACCCAGTACTTC. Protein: CASSFRGTQYF.

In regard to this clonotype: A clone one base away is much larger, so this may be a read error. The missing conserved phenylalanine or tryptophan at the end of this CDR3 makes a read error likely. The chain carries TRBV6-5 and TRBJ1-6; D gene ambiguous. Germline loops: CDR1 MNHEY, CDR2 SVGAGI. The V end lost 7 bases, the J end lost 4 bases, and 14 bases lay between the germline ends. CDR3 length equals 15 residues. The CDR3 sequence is CASTQRAEYNSPLHL. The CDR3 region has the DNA TGTGCCAGCACCCAACGGGCGGAGTATAATTCACCCCTCCACTTG.

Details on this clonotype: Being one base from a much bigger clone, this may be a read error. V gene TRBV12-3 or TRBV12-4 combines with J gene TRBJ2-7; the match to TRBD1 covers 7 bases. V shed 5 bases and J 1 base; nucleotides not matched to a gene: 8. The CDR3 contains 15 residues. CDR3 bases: TGTGCCAGCAGTCTCGTGACAGGGCCTTCCTACGAGCAGTACTTC. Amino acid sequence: CASSLVTGPSYEQYF.

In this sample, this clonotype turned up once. The CDR3 is CASSQERAEYNEQFF. The CDR3 bases are TGTGCCAGCAGCCAAGAGCGGGCAGAATACAATGAGCAGTTCTTC. The J gene is TRBJ2-1, the V gene TRBV4-2, with D possibly TRBD2 on 5 matching bases. The CDR3 length is 15 residues. Trimming removed 0 bases from V and 4 bases from J, with 10 bases in between. Germline V lookup: CDR1 LGHNA, CDR2 YNFKEQ.

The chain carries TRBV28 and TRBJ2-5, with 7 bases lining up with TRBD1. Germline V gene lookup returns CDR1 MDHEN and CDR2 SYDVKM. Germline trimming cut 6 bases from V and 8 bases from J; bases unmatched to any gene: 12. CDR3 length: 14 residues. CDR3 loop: CASSSDRNGETQYF. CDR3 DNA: TGTGCCAGCAGCTCGGACAGGAACGGGGAAACCCAGTACTTC. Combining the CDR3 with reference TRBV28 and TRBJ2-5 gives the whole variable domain DVKVTQSSRYLVKRTGEKVFLECVQDMDHENMFWYRQDPGLGLRLIYFSYDVKMKEKGDIPEGYSVSREKKERFSLILESASTNQTSMYLCASSSDRNGETQYFGPGTRLLVL.

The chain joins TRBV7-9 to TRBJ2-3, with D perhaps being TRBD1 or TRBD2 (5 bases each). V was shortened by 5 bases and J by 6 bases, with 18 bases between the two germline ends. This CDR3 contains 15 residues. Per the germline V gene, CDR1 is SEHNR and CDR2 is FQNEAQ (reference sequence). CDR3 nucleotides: TGTGCCAGCAGCCAGAGTGGCATCGGGGCGGATACGCAGTATTTT. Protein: CASSQSGIGADTQYF.

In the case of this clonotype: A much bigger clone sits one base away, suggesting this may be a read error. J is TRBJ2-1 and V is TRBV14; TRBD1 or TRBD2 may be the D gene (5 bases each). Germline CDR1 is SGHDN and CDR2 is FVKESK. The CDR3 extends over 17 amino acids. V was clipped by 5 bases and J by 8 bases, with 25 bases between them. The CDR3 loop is CASSDARVRILRDEQFF. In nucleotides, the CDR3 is TGTGCCAGCAGCGATGCCAGGGTGCGAATTTTGAGGGATGAGCAGTTCTTC. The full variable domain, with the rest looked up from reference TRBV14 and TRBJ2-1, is EAGVTQFPSHSVIEKGQTVTLRCDPISGHDNLYWYRRVMGKEIKFLLHFVKESKQDESGMPNNRFLAERTGGTYSTLKVQPAELEDSGVYFCASSDARVRILRDEQFFGPGTRLTVL.

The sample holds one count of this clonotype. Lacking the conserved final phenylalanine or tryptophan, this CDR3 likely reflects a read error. CDR3 protein: CASSSRAEQFY. In DNA form, the CDR3 reads TGTGCCAGCAGCTCAAGGGCTGAGCAGTTCTAC. The rearrangement links TRBV11-2 to TRBJ2-1; no clear D. Germline CDR1 is SGHAT and CDR2 is FQNNGV. The ends were cut back, 4 bases at V and 9 bases at J, with 7 bases in the middle. The CDR3 has 11 residues.

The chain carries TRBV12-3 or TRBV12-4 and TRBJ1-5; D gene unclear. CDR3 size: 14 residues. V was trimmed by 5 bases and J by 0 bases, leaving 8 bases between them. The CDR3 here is CASSSTYSNQPQHF. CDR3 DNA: TGTGCCAGCAGTAGTACTTATAGCAATCAGCCCCAGCATTTT.

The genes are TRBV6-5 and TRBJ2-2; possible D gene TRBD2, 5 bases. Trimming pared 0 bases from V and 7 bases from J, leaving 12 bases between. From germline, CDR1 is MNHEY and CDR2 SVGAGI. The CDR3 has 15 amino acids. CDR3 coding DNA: TGTGCCAGCAGTTACTCTCATACTGGGAGCGGGGAGCTGTTTTTT. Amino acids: CASSYSHTGSGELFF.

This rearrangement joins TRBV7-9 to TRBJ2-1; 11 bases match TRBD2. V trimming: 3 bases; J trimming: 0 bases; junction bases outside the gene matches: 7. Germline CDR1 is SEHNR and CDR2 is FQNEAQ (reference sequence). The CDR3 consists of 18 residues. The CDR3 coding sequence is TGTGCCAGCAGCTTGGGACTAGCGGTTCAAAGCTCCTACAATGAGCAGTTCTTC. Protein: CASSLGLAVQSSYNEQFF.

The chain's CDR3 is CASSLVTRLSGNTIYF. CDR3 coding DNA: TGTGCCAGCAGCTTAGTGACAAGACTCTCTGGAAACACCATATATTTT. This chain links TRBV11-2 with TRBJ1-3; no definite D call. From germline, CDR1 is SGHAT and CDR2 FQNNGV. Trimming took 1 base from V and 0 from J, leaving 10 bases between them. This CDR3 is built from 16 residues.

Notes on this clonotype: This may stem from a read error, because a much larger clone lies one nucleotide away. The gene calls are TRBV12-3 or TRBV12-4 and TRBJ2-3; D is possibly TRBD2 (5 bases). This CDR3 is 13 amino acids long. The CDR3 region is CGSSFGVADTQYF. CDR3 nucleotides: TGTGGCAGCAGTTTCGGGGTGGCAGATACGCAGTATTTT.

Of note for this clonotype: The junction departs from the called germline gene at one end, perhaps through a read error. The CDR3 coding sequence is TGTACCAGCAGCTTAACGGGGACAGATATAGATGGCCACACCTTC. Encoded protein: CTSSLTGTDIDGHTF. This chain connects TRBV11-1 to TRBJ1-2; 7 nucleotides line up with TRBD1. CDR1 is SGHAT and CDR2 is FQDESV in the germline V gene (reference sequence). The CDR3 totals 15 residues.

The CDR3 sequence: CASAGTPSSYEQYF. CDR3 nucleotides: TGTGCCAGCGCTGGGACTCCTAGCTCCTACGAGCAGTACTTC. The chain employs TRBV11-2 and TRBJ2-7; possible D gene TRBD2, 6 bases. The length of the CDR3 is 14 residues. Germline V lookup: CDR1 SGHAT, CDR2 FQNNGV. V shed 8 bases and J shed 0 bases, with 14 bases lying between them. Filled out from reference TRBV11-2 and TRBJ2-7, the complete variable domain reads EAGVAQSPRYKIIEKRQSVAFWCNPISGHATLYWYQQILGQGPKLLIQFQNNGVVDDSQLPKDRFSAERLKGVDSTLKIQPAKLEDSAVYLCASAGTPSSYEQYFGPGTRLTVT.

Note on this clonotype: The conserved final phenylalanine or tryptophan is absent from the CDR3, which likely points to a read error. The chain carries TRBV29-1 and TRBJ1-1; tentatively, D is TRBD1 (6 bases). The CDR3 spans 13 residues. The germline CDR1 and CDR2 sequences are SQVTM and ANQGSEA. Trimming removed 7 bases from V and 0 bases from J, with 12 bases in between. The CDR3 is CSATGHLNTEAFY. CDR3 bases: TGCAGCGCCACGGGACACTTGAACACTGAAGCTTTCTAT.

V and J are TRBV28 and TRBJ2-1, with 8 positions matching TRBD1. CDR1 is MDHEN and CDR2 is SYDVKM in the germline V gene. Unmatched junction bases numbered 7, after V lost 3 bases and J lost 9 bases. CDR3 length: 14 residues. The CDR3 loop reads CASSFLPGGGEQFF. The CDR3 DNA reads TGTGCCAGCAGTTTTCTCCCAGGGGGCGGTGAGCAGTTCTTC.

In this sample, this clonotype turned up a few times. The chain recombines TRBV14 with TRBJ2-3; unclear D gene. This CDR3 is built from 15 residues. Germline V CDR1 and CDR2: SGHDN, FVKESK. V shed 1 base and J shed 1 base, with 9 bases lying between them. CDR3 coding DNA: TGTGCCAGCAGCCAAGCCCCCACCCGCACAGATACGCAGTATTTT. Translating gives CASSQAPTRTDTQYF.

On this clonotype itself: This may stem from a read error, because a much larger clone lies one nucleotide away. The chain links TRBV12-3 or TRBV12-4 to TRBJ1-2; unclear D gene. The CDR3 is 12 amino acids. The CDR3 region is CASSQEVYDYTF. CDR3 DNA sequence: TGTGCCAGCAGTCAAGAGGTCTATGACTACACCTTC.

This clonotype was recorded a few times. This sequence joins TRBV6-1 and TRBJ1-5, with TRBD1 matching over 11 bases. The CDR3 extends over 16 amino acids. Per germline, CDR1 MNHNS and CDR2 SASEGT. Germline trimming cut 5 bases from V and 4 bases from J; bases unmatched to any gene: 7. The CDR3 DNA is TGTGCCAGCAGTAGGGCCGGGACAGGGGGAAATCAGCCCCAGCATTTT. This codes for CASSRAGTGGNQPQHF.

The CDR3 loop is CASSPGIANYGYTF. The CDR3 region has the DNA TGTGCCAGCAGTCCGGGGATAGCCAACTATGGCTACACCTTC. J is TRBJ1-2 and V is TRBV6-5; D is unclear. Germline values: CDR1 MNHEY, CDR2 SVGAGI. CDR3 length equals 14 residues. The V end was cut by 5 bases, the J end by 2 bases, with 12 bases between.

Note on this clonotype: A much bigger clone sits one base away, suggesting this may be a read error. The CDR3 region has the DNA TGTGCCATCAGGGCGACTAGCGGGTATGGCACAGATACGCAGTATTTT. It translates to CAIRATSGYGTDTQYF. The chain is built from TRBV10-3 and TRBJ2-3; the match to TRBD2 covers 10 bases. This CDR3 has 16 residues. Germline lookup yields CDR1 ENHRY and CDR2 SYGVKD. The V and J ends lost 6 bases and 1 base, in that order; junction bases with no gene match: 7.

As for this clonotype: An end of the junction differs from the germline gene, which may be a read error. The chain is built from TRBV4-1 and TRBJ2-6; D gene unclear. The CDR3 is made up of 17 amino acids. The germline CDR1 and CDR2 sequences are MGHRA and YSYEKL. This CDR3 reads CTSSQEEWGSGANVLTF. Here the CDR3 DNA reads TGCACCAGCAGCCAAGAGGAATGGGGTTCTGGGGCCAACGTCCTGACTTTC.